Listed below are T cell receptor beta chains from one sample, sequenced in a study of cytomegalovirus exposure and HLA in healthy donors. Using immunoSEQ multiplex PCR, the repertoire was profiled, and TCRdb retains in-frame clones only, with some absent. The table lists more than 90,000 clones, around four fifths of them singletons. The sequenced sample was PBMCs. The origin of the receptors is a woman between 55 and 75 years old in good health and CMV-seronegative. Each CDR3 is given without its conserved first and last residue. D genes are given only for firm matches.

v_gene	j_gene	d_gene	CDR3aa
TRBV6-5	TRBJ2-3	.	ASSYSNRDTQY
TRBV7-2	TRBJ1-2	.	ASSVYYGYT
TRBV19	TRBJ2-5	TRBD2	ASSLGLAGAQETQY
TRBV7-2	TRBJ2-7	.	ASSSRQGREQY
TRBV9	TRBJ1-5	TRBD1	ASSAGTGVDQPQH
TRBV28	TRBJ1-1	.	ASSPLSPLEAF
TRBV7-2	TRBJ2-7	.	ASSSIGGSYEQY
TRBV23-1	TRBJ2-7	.	AQGGLHVYEQY
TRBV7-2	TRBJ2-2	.	ASSHRSGFTGELF
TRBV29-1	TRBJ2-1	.	SARRGPYNEQF
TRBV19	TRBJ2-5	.	ASSIQTESETQY
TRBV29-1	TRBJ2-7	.	SVTSEGYEQY
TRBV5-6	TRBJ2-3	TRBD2	ASSLAVGLAGGTDTQY
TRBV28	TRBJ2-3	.	ASSLVTGIPDTQY
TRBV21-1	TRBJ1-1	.	ASRSPPGNTEAF
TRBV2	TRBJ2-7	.	ASRVTGGEESYEQY
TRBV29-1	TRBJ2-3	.	SVEGRDTQY
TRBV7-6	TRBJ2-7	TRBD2	ASSLAGVAGDYEQY
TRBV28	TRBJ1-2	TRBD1	ASSWGTGYCT
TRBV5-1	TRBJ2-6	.	ASSQLSGANVLT
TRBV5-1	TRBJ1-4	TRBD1	ASSPGTVGNEKLF
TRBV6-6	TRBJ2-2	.	ASSSDWTNTGELF
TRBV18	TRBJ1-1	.	ASSPSVRGNTEAF
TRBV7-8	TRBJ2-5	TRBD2	ASSLAGAAGEETQY
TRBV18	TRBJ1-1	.	ASSLSGTLKRNTEAF
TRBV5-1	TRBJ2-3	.	ASSFGGVTDTQY
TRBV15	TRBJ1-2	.	ATSEGSEGYT
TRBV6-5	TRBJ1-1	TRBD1	ASSNLQGARTEAF
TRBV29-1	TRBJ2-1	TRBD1	SAETGGERYNEQF
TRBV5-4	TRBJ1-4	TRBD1	ASSLGRGLNEKLF
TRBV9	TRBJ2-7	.	ASSVARQGEQY
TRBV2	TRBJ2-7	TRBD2	ASSKVRQTGLAVRSYEQY
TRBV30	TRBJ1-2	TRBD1	AWSVRDRDNGYT
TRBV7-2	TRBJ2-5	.	ASSPDKHQGQPQETQY
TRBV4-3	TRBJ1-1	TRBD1	ASSPLQGSTEAF
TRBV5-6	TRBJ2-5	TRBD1	ASSLKGAGETQY
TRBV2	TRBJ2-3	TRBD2	ASRGSGGGTDTQY
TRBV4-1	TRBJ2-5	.	ASSQSPGKGQETQY
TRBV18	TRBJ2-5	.	ASSLGTGDLSVAQY
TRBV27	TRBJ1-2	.	ASSLQGSLGYT
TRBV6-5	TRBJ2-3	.	ASSLSRGGTDTQY
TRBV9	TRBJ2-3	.	ASSVVPEADTQY
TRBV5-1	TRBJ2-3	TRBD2	ASAPGGGGTDTQY
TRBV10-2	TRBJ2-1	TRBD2	ASRAGAEQF
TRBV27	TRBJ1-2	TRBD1	ASSSPSRGRLYGYT
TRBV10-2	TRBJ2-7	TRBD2	ASSSTSGSDEQY
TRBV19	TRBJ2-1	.	ASSVFIEHNEQF
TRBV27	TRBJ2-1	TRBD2	ASGGRAGGDNEQF
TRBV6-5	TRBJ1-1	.	ASSYSRDRRAF
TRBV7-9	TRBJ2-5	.	ASSFRVDETQY
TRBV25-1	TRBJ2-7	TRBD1	ASSDGTGSYEQY
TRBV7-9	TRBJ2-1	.	ASSLARAYNEQF